The T cell receptor (beta chain) under discussion was sequenced for a study of shared clonotypes between healthy human individuals. The germline V and J ends were trimmed by 1 base and 4 bases, with 14 bases remaining between them. This CDR3 is 17 amino acids long. Germline CDR1 SGHTA, CDR2 FQGNSA. Assay used: immunoSEQ multiplex PCR; TCRdb lists only in-frame clones, some missing. Among around 200,000 clones listed, approximately 60% were seen once. The chain links TRBV7-2 to TRBJ2-6; no reliable D call. This TCR derives from a man aged 30-40 years in good health. The sample taken for sequencing was memory CD4+ T cells sorted from blood. Subset of the sample: CD45RA-negative fraction. Written as DNA, the CDR3 is TGTGCCAGCAGCTTAGTCCCCGGCCGCCTGGGGGCCAACGTCCTGACTTTC. Its protein is CASSLVPGRLGANVLTF.